These 21 T cell receptor beta chains originate from one sample sequenced in a study of molecular identifiers for immune sequencing clone quantification. A single record per CDR3 protein comes from TCRdb applying MiXCR to the PCR reads. The table has hundreds of thousands of distinct CDR3 sequences, about 20% seen once. Sequencing was done on a sample of naive CD8+ T cells from blood, with Jurkat cell RNA spiked in. The subset denotes: FACS-sorted CD8+CD4-CCR7+CD45RA+ naive T cells. The receptors were gathered from a human donor in good health. Some libraries in this study had Jurkat cell RNA spiked in.

On this clonotype itself: This may arise from a read error, as a much more abundant clone is one base away. The gene calls are TRBV5-4 and TRBJ1-1, with D tentatively TRBD1 (6 bases). Germline V gives CDR1 SGHNT, CDR2 YYREEE (reference sequence). The CDR3 has 14 amino acids. The CDR3 nucleotides are TGTGCCAGCAGCTACATAACAGGGAACGCTGAAGCTTTCTTT. Translation: CASSYITGNAEAFF.

Only one count was recorded for this clonotype. A clone one base away is much larger, so this may be a read error. This likely comes from a read error, as the CDR3 has no conserved phenylalanine or tryptophan at its end. V usage is TRBV4-3 and J usage is TRBJ2-7; possible D gene TRBD1, 6 bases. Trimming left V 0 bases short and J 2 bases short, with 11 bases between. There are 15 residues in the CDR3. CDR1 is LGHNA and CDR2 is YSLEER in the germline V gene. CDR3 nucleotides: TGCGCCAGCAGCCAAGATAACAGGGCCGCCTACGAGCAGTACTCC. Amino acid sequence: CASSQDNRAAYEQYS.

This clonotype was counted ten times or more. The V gene is TRBV6-2 or TRBV6-3, the J gene TRBJ2-7; the match to TRBD2 covers 7 bases. Looked up from germline, CDR1 is MNHEY and CDR2 is SVGEGT. The CDR3 consists of 10 residues. V was clipped by 9 bases and J by 4 bases; unmatched bases: 0. The CDR3 is CARRGYEQYF. The CDR3 nucleotides are TGTGCCAGGCGGGGGTACGAGCAGTACTTC.

The V gene is TRBV24-1, the J gene TRBJ1-2; D is unresolved. The V gene's germline CDR1 is KGHDR and CDR2 SFDVKD. The CDR3 sequence is 13 residues long. The V end was cut by 4 bases, the J end by 10 bases, with 15 bases between. The CDR3 region is CATSDRTEVVYTF. In DNA form, the CDR3 reads TGTGCCACCAGTGACAGGACCGAGGTTGTCTACACCTTC.

A note on this clonotype: Given a much more abundant clone one base away, this may be a read error. It is likely a read error, because the conserved phenylalanine at the end of the CDR3 is missing. CDR3 sequence reads: CATSRLPGAGVADTQYI. The CDR3 nucleotides are TGTGCCACCAGCAGACTTCCAGGGGCGGGAGTGGCAGATACGCAGTATATT. The chain combines TRBV15 with TRBJ2-3, with TRBD2 as a possible D gene (7 bases). Per germline, CDR1 LNHNV and CDR2 YYDKDF (reference sequence). The CDR3 is 17 amino acids. V gave up 2 bases and J gave up 4 bases, with 19 bases separating them.

This clonotype occurred many times. This chain joins TRBV20-1 and TRBJ2-3; TRBD2 might be the D (6 bases). The CDR3 loop spans 15 amino acids. V was trimmed by 3 bases and J by 5 bases, leaving 18 bases between them. Germline CDR1 and CDR2: DFQATT and SNEGSKA (reference sequence). This CDR3 reads CSASDGGGIVDTQYF. In DNA form, the CDR3 reads TGCAGTGCTAGCGATGGGGGAGGAATTGTAGATACGCAGTATTTT.

This clonotype has ten or more counts. The V and J genes are TRBV5-5 and TRBJ2-5; 12 bases are shared with TRBD2. This CDR3 is 16 amino acids long. V lost 0 bases, J lost 7 bases, and 7 bases stayed unmatched. The germline CDR1 and CDR2 sequences are SGHKS and YYEKEE (reference sequence). CDR3 sequence: CASSLGTSGTPGTQYF. The CDR3 DNA is TGTGCCAGCAGCTTGGGGACTAGCGGGACGCCGGGGACCCAGTACTTC.

Ten or more counts support this clonotype. This chain uses TRBV19 with TRBJ2-2; D may match TRBD1 or TRBD2 (5 bases each). There are 14 residues in the CDR3. V lost 6 bases to trimming and J lost 1 base, with 9 bases between them. Germline values: CDR1 LNHDA, CDR2 SQIVND (reference sequence). Here the CDR3 DNA reads TGTGCCAGTAGAGGGGAGATGAACACCGGGGAGCTGTTTTTT. Translation gives CASRGEMNTGELFF.

V and J are TRBV4-1 and TRBJ2-7, with a tentative D call TRBD2 (6 bases). Trimming removed 1 base at V and 2 bases at J, with 12 bases between. Germline loops: CDR1 MGHRA, CDR2 YSYEKL. CDR3 size: 15 residues. CDR3 nucleotides: TGCGCCAGCAGCCAAGCCGGGACTGGTACCTACGAGCAGTACTTC. Amino acids: CASSQAGTGTYEQYF.

Of note for this clonotype: Given a much more abundant clone one base away, this may be a read error. The chain carries TRBV12-3 or TRBV12-4 and TRBJ2-3; 10 positions agree with TRBD2. The CDR3 is 16 residues long. The CDR3 nucleotides read TGTGCCGGCAGTTTCTTTCTAGCGGGAGGCACAGATACGCAGTATTTT. Amino acid sequence: CAGSFFLAGGTDTQYF.

About this clonotype: One junction end does not reproduce the germline sequence, and a read error may be involved. The chain links TRBV18 to TRBJ2-3; TRBD2 is a possible D gene (7 bases). CDR1 and CDR2 (germline): KGHSH, LQKENI. CDR3 size: 20 residues. CDR3 sequence: CASSPPWGELAGASTDTQCF. In DNA, the CDR3 is TGTGCCAGCTCACCACCGTGGGGGGAACTTGCGGGGGCGAGCACAGATACGCAGTGTTTT.

This clonotype was recorded at least ten times. The rearrangement links TRBV4-3 to TRBJ1-3; 8 bases agree with TRBD1. Trimming cost V 0 bases and J 3 bases; bases outside gene matches: 7. CDR1 is LGHNA, CDR2 YSLEER, per germline. This CDR3 has 17 amino acids. The CDR3 here is CASSQDYRGSGGNTIYF. CDR3 sequence (DNA): TGCGCCAGCAGCCAAGATTACAGGGGGTCCGGTGGAAACACCATATATTTT.

The J gene is TRBJ2-1, the V gene TRBV5-6; D is perhaps TRBD1 (6 bases). Germline lookup yields CDR1 SGHDT and CDR2 YYEEEE. V lost 1 base and J 9 bases, leaving 11 bases between the germline ends. The CDR3 has 13 residues. CDR3 DNA: TGTGCCAGCAGCTTGAACAGGGATGTTGAGCAGTTCTTC. This sequence encodes CASSLNRDVEQFF.

This rearrangement joins TRBV7-9 to TRBJ1-1, with a tentative D call TRBD1 (5 bases). CDR1 and CDR2 (germline): SEHNR, FQNEAQ (reference sequence). The CDR3 spans 14 residues. Trimming cost V 1 base and J 10 bases, with 16 bases left between them. The chain's CDR3 is CASSLGDTLRGAFF. As DNA, the CDR3 is TGTGCCAGCAGCTTAGGTGACACTCTAAGGGGAGCTTTCTTT. Full variable domain (rest looked up from reference TRBV7-9 and TRBJ1-1): DTGVSQNPRHKITKRGQNVTFRCDPISEHNRLYWYRQTLGQGPEFLTYFQNEAQLEKSRLLSDRFSAERPKGSFSTLEIQRTEQGDSAMYLCASSLGDTLRGAFFGQGTRLTVV.

This clonotype was observed a few times. The chain recombines TRBV5-6 with TRBJ1-4; 9 nucleotides agree with TRBD1. V lost 0 bases, J lost 8 bases, and 5 bases stayed unmatched. This CDR3 is built from 15 residues. CDR1 is SGHDT and CDR2 is YYEEEE in the germline V gene. The CDR3 coding sequence is TGTGCCAGCAGCTTGGATGGGACAGGGCACGAAAAACTGTTTTTT. Protein: CASSLDGTGHEKLFF.

This clonotype has ten or more counts. The chain couples TRBV13 to TRBJ2-7; 10 positions agree with TRBD2. V trimming: 5 bases; J trimming: 5 bases; junction bases outside the gene matches: 6. The CDR3 extends over 14 amino acids. The V gene's germline CDR1 is PRHDT and CDR2 FYEKMQ (reference sequence). The CDR3 nucleotides read TGTGCCAGCAGCCCTCGGACTAGCGGTAACGAGCAGTACTTC. It is translated as CASSPRTSGNEQYF.

Notes on this clonotype: A much larger clone differs by one base, so this may be a read error. The chain links TRBV5-1 to TRBJ1-2, with no clear D. CDR3 length equals 15 residues. Per the germline V gene, CDR1 is SGHRS and CDR2 is YFSETQ. As DNA, the CDR3 is TGCGCCAGCAGCTTGGTTATACAGTCCAACTATGGCTGCACCTTC. Translating it yields CASSLVIQSNYGCTF. The full variable domain, with the rest looked up from reference TRBV5-1 and TRBJ1-2, is KAGVTQTPRYLIKTRGQQVTLSCSPISGHRSVSWYQQTPGQGLQFLFEYFSETQRNKGNFPGRFSGRQFSNSRSEMNVSTLELGDSALYLCASSLVIQSNYGCTFGSGTRLTVV.

This clonotype was detected only a few times. The rearrangement links TRBV5-1 to TRBJ2-1, with 9 bases identical to TRBD1. The junction had 5 bases not matched to a gene; V was cut back by 3 bases and J by 4 bases. Germline loops: CDR1 SGHRS, CDR2 YFSETQ. The CDR3 spans 15 residues. The CDR3 DNA is TGCGCCAGCAGCTCCACCGGGACAGGGTACAATGAGCAGTTCTTC. Its protein product is CASSSTGTGYNEQFF.

About this clonotype: The CDR3 carries no conserved terminal phenylalanine or tryptophan, so it likely arises from a read error. The rearrangement joins TRBV27 to TRBJ2-5; 8 bases line up with TRBD1. This CDR3 has 16 amino acids. V was clipped by 2 bases and J by 2 bases; unmatched bases: 7. Germline lookup yields CDR1 MNHEY and CDR2 SMNVEV (reference sequence). DNA of the CDR3: TGTGCCAGCAGTTTAGCCATTGGGACAGGTCAAGAGACCCAGTACTCC. This translates into CASSLAIGTGQETQYS.

This clonotype was picked up a small number of times. The V and J genes are TRBV19 and TRBJ1-1; 8 nucleotides match TRBD1. The V gene end was trimmed by 6 bases and the J gene end by 6 bases; junction bases not matched to a gene: 15. Germline V lookup: CDR1 LNHDA, CDR2 SQIVND (reference sequence). The CDR3 loop spans 16 amino acids. The CDR3 loop is CASSARTGPLSPEAFF. The CDR3 nucleotides are TGTGCCAGTAGCGCACGGACAGGGCCCCTGAGCCCTGAAGCTTTCTTT. The whole variable domain, filled in from reference TRBV19 and TRBJ1-1, reads DGGITQSPKYLFRKEGQNVTLSCEQNLNHDAMYWYRQDPGQGLRLIYYSQIVNDFQKGDIAEGYSVSREKKESFPLTVTSAQKNPTAFYLCASSARTGPLSPEAFFGQGTRLTVV.

This clonotype was seen once. A much larger clone lies one base from this, so it may be a read error. V and J are TRBV28 and TRBJ2-3; D may correspond to TRBD1 or TRBD2 (5 bases each). This CDR3 comprises 17 residues. The germline V gene has CDR1 MDHEN and CDR2 SYDVKM. V shed 7 bases and J shed 3 bases, with 23 bases lying between them. The CDR3 is CASKVMGEGCRTDTQYF. The DNA of the CDR3 is TGTGCCAGCAAGGTTATGGGTGAGGGGTGCAGAACAGATACGCAGTATTTT.